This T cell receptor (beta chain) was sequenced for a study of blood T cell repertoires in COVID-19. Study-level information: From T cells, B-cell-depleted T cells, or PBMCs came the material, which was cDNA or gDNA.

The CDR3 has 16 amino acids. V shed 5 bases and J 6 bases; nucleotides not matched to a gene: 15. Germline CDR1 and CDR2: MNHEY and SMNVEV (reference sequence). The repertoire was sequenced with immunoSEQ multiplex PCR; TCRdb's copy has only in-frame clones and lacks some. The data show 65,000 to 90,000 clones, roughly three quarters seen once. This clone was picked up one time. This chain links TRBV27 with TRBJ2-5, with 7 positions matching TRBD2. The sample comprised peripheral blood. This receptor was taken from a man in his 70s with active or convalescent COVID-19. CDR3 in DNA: TGTGCCAGCAGTCCACCGGGAGGATTGGATGGGAAGACCCAGTACTTC. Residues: CASSPPGGLDGKTQYF.